This T cell receptor beta chain was observed in a study of a mutant IDH1 vaccine in newly diagnosed glioma. Study context: Previous treatment comprised radiotherapy, temozolomide, or both, mostly both. Findings and caveats of the study: Pseudoprogression apparently lacked any relation to changes in top peripheral T cell clonotypes.

Comment on this clone: Its specificity is not known.

Clones were sequenced by immunoSEQ multiplex PCR, and TCRdb holds only the in-frame ones, with some missing. The sample gives about 88,000 clones, about four fifths of which show up once; less than 6.5% is in the top ten. As for time point: baseline, week 1 (first vaccination visit). The treatment here: pre-vaccination baseline after standard-of-care therapy. The donors had new WHO grade 3 or 4 astrocytomas; these were IDH1-mutant and ATRX-lost. Germline assignment: CDR1 SGHTA and CDR2 FQGNSA. The germline V and J ends were trimmed by 2 bases and 8 bases, with 9 bases remaining between them. There are 12 residues in the CDR3.

The specimen comprised PBMCs, sampled from a glioma patient treated with radiotherapy, temozolomide or both. The sequence was collected from a man in his forties or fifties with glioma. Some clones in this sample may be carry-over from other donors' samples. The chain joins TRBV7-2 to TRBJ1-2, with D perhaps matching TRBD1 (5 bases). The CDR3 region has the DNA TGTGCCAGCAGCTTACCCGGGGGGGGCTACACCTTC. Translated, it gives CASSLPGGGYTF.